Following are 15 T cell receptor beta chains from one sample sequenced in a study of regulatory T cells in long-lasting Graves disease. The time point denotes: newly diagnosed GD, antithyroid drugs for less than 3 months. Extracted RNA from PBMCs served as the source of the TCR library. iRepertoire HTBI primers and Arm-PCR of CDR3 regions built TCR beta libraries. MiXCR was run by TCRdb on the multiplex PCR reads, yielding one entry per CDR3 protein. The sample carries approximately 560,000 distinct CDR3 sequences, around 15% recorded once. These data were also reused for a study on T cells in Graves' hyperthyroidism and ophthalmopathy.

This material consisted of peripheral blood mononuclear cells (PBMCs), taken at new diagnosis, from a patient treated with antithyroid drugs. These receptor sequences come from a man younger than 35 with Graves disease.

The table lists this clonotype with a few counts. The CDR3 here is CASSLSESIGREAYEQYF. The CDR3 DNA sequence: TGTGCCAGCAGTTTATCGGAGTCGATAGGGCGGGAGGCCTACGAGCAGTACTTC. This chain uses TRBV27 with TRBJ2-7; 8 bases align to TRBD2. CDR1 MNHEY and CDR2 SMNVEV come from the germline V gene (reference sequence). J lost 2 bases, V lost 0 bases, and 12 bases had no gene match. This CDR3 comprises 18 residues.

This clonotype has a handful of counts. The chain couples TRBV7-9 to TRBJ1-3; 9 bases are shared with TRBD1. The CDR3 is 15 amino acids. With 1 base clipped from V and 11 bases from J, the junction kept 9 bases outside the gene matches. Germline CDR1 is SEHNR and CDR2 is FQNEAQ (reference sequence). DNA for the CDR3: TGTGCCAGCAGCTTAGTCGGGACAGGGCAGGAACCCATATATTTT. Amino acids: CASSLVGTGQEPIYF.

This clonotype showed up many times. The genes are TRBV18 and TRBJ2-4, with 7 bases fitting TRBD1. The CDR3 contains 14 residues. J was trimmed by 5 bases and V by 3 bases; bases with no gene match: 4. Germline CDR1 and CDR2: KGHSH and LQKENI. The CDR3 DNA is TGTGCCAGCTCACCCGGGACAGAGCAAAACATTCAGTACTTC. Translating gives CASSPGTEQNIQYF.

This clonotype was counted only a few times. The CDR3 sequence is CAISEQGTGLETQYF. The CDR3 DNA follows: TGTGCCATCAGTGAACAAGGGACAGGGTTGGAGACCCAGTACTTC. The chain has TRBV10-3 and TRBJ2-5; 9 bases map to TRBD1. This CDR3 is built from 15 residues. The V gene's germline CDR1 is ENHRY and CDR2 SYGVKD. Losses at the gene ends were 3 bases for V and 5 bases for J; bases not matched to a gene: 7.

The sample holds many counts of this clonotype. The CDR3 protein is CASRAGQGDYGYTF. The CDR3 nucleotides read TGTGCCAGCAGAGCTGGACAGGGCGACTATGGCTACACCTTC. The V call is TRBV6-1, the J call TRBJ1-2, with 8 positions matching TRBD1. The CDR3 extends over 14 amino acids. From germline, CDR1 is MNHNS and CDR2 SASEGT. With 6 bases clipped from V and 3 bases from J, the junction kept 6 bases outside the gene matches.

The chain is built from TRBV6-1 and TRBJ2-2; no clear D. The V end lost 1 base, the J end lost 6 bases, and 12 bases lay between the germline ends. The CDR3 contains 15 residues. CDR1 and CDR2 from the germline V gene are MNHNS and SASEGT. In DNA form, the CDR3 reads TGTGCCAGCAGTGAAGGGGAAGGGTGGTCCGGGGAGCTGTTTTTT. Translated: CASSEGEGWSGELFF.

This clonotype was detected many times. This chain links TRBV7-9 with TRBJ2-1; 7 bases agree with TRBD2. The J call is uncertain, as TRBJ2-3 better fits the DNA end. Germline V gene sequence: CDR1 SEHNR, CDR2 FQNEAQ (reference sequence). CDR3 length: 16 residues. CDR3 amino acids: CASWDGGGPSGDTQYF. The CDR3 nucleotides read TGTGCCAGCTGGGACGGGGGAGGGCCGTCCGGAGATACGCAGTATTTT.

The chain recombines TRBV27 with TRBJ1-5, with D unclear. Germline CDR1 MNHEY, CDR2 SMNVEV (reference sequence). The germline V and J ends were trimmed by 4 bases and 7 bases, with 14 bases remaining between them. This CDR3 spans 14 amino acids. CDR3 sequence (DNA): TGTGCCAGCAGTTCGGGCGGAGCACAGCAGCCCCAGCATTTT. This encodes CASSSGGAQQPQHF.

This clonotype showed up just a few times. The chain links TRBV4-1 to TRBJ2-7; 7 nucleotides agree with TRBD2. The germline CDR1 and CDR2 sequences are MGHRA and YSYEKL. There are 15 residues in the CDR3. J gave up 2 bases and V 3 bases, and 7 bases lay outside the gene matches. The CDR3 sequence: CASSQGGGSTYEQYF. The DNA for the CDR3 is TGCGCCAGCAGCCAGGGGGGAGGGTCCACCTACGAGCAGTACTTC.

The table lists this clonotype with many counts. This rearrangement joins TRBV11-1 to TRBJ2-2; TRBD2 matches at 7 bases. This CDR3 has 14 residues. With 5 bases clipped from V and 6 bases from J, the junction kept 6 bases outside the gene matches. Germline V gives CDR1 SGHAT, CDR2 FQDESV (reference sequence). The CDR3 nucleotides read TGTGCCAGCAGCATAAGACTAGCCCCCGGGGAGCTGTTTTTT. Protein sequence: CASSIRLAPGELFF.

This clonotype turned up a few times. V is TRBV9 and J is TRBJ2-5, with 9 bases aligning to TRBD2. Germline V gene sequence: CDR1 SGDLS, CDR2 YYNGEE. V trimming: 2 bases; J trimming: 3 bases; junction bases outside the gene matches: 5. The CDR3 extends over 15 amino acids. CDR3 sequence (DNA): TGTGCCAGCAGCGTTAGCGGGAGAAGGGAAGAGACCCAGTACTTC. Translating it yields CASSVSGRREETQYF.

This clonotype was observed many times. The chain has TRBV12-3 or TRBV12-4 and TRBJ2-7; D possibly uses TRBD1 or TRBD2 (5 bases each). The CDR3 spans 13 residues. The V end was cut by 7 bases, the J end by 7 bases, with 17 bases between. The CDR3 DNA follows: TGTGCCAGCACCGGGGAGCGGAAGGGGGAGCAGTACTTC. It specifies CASTGERKGEQYF.

Concerning this clonotype: A single base separates this from a much larger clone, so it may be a read error. V gene TRBV18 combines with J gene TRBJ2-7, with D hard to call. The CDR3 is 16 amino acids. The germline V gene has CDR1 KGHSH and CDR2 LQKENI. CDR3 sequence: CVSSPPLFSETYEQYF. CDR3 nucleotides: TGTGTCAGCTCACCACCGCTTTTCTCAGAGACCTACGAGCAGTACTTC.

This clonotype occurred many times. The chain couples TRBV5-5 to TRBJ1-1; D is ambiguous. Germline V gene data show CDR1 as SGHKS and CDR2 as YYEKEE (reference sequence). The V and J ends lost 1 base and 0 bases respectively, with 7 bases between them. This CDR3 has 14 residues. CDR3 residues: CASSLRQMNTEAFF. The CDR3 nucleotides read TGTGCCAGCAGCTTGAGGCAGATGAACACTGAAGCTTTCTTT. Full variable domain (outside the CDR3, taken from reference TRBV5-5 and TRBJ1-1): DAGVTQSPTHLIKTRGQQVTLRCSPISGHKSVSWYQQVLGQGPQFIFQYYEKEERGRGNFPDRFSARQFPNYSSELNVNALLLGDSALYLCASSLRQMNTEAFFGQGTRLTVV.

The chain links TRBV5-6 to TRBJ2-4; TRBD2 agrees at 9 bases. V gave up 2 bases and J gave up 2 bases; unmatched junction bases: 8. CDR3 length: 17 residues. The germline V gene encodes CDR1 SGHDT and CDR2 YYEEEE. CDR3 DNA: TGTGCCAGCAGCTTCACTGTCCTAGCGGGGACCAAAAACATTCAGTACTTC. This sequence encodes CASSFTVLAGTKNIQYF.